This T cell receptor beta chain emerged from a study of T-cell reconstitution after alpha-beta-depleted transplantation in children. Germline CDR1 and CDR2: SGHAT and FQNNGV. The CDR3 contains 14 residues. The V gene lost 0 bases and the J gene lost 4 bases, with 9 bases spanning the gap. The authors prepared the TCRbeta library with unique molecular identifiers. One entry per CDR3 protein results from TCRdb running MiXCR on the PCR reads. Here the sample spans around 250,000 distinct CDR3 sequences, 9.9% being singletons. A few counts support this clonotype. The V and J genes are TRBV11-2 and TRBJ2-5; no reliable D call. The clonotype was recovered from a human donor who donated a stem cell graft to a child with SCID. The source material was PBMCs from the stem cell graft donor, sampled from the stem cell graft. CDR3 coding DNA: TGTGCCAGCAGCTTAGAATGGGTGGGAGAGACCCAGTACTTC. It specifies CASSLEWVGETQYF.